This passage covers 14 T cell receptor beta chains from one sample sequenced in a study of blood T cell repertoires in COVID-19. The data were produced by immunoSEQ multiplex PCR, yet TCRdb's version contains in-frame clones alone and is incomplete. The sample contains 330,000 or so clones, about nine tenths of which appear only once. Material for sequencing was peripheral blood. These receptors all stem from a man aged 25-45 years with COVID-19, enrolled during active disease.

This clone turned up a few times. V gene TRBV6-2 or TRBV6-3 combines with J gene TRBJ1-1, with 9 bases aligning to TRBD1. Germline V lookup: CDR1 MNHEY, CDR2 SVGEGT. V was clipped by 5 bases and J by 4 bases; unmatched bases: 5. This CDR3 spans 14 amino acids. CDR3: CASSRQGGTTEAFF. The CDR3 nucleotides are TGTGCCAGCAGTAGACAGGGGGGGACCACTGAAGCTTTCTTT.

The chain employs TRBV30 and TRBJ2-1, with a tentative D call TRBD2 (6 bases). The CDR3 spans 14 residues. Germline assignment: CDR1 GTSNPN and CDR2 SVGIG (reference sequence). The V and J ends lost 6 bases and 1 base respectively, with 13 bases between them. Here the CDR3 DNA reads TGTGCCTGCCTAGGGGCGGGGTCCTACAATGAGCAGTTCTTC. It specifies CACLGAGSYNEQFF.

As regards this clone: At the DNA level, this CDR3 is encoded by other sequences in the same sample as well. V is TRBV28 and J is TRBJ1-5; D ambiguous. Germline CDR1 and CDR2: MDHEN and SYDVKM. V was pared by 3 bases and J by 2 bases, with 8 bases between. This CDR3 region has 14 residues. The CDR3 protein is CASSLVAGNQPQHF. The CDR3 nucleotides are TGTGCCAGCAGTTTGGTAGCGGGCAATCAGCCCCAGCATTTT.

The chain has TRBV30 and TRBJ2-7, with no clear D. Germline CDR1 and CDR2: GTSNPN and SVGIG (reference sequence). V lost 1 base, J lost 3 bases, and 4 bases lay in between. The CDR3 runs to 11 residues. The DNA of the CDR3 is TGTGCCTGGAGTGGTAGCTACGAGCAGTACTTC. Protein sequence: CAWSGSYEQYF.

The chain uses TRBV11-2 and TRBJ2-2, with TRBD2 matching 10 bases. V shed 5 bases and J 4 bases; nucleotides not matched to a gene: 10. The CDR3 extends over 17 amino acids. Per germline, CDR1 SGHAT and CDR2 FQNNGV. DNA of the CDR3: TGTGCCAGCAGCATACAAACCGGGACTAGCGTCACCGGGGAGCTGTTTTTT. It yields the protein CASSIQTGTSVTGELFF.

The rearrangement links TRBV6-5 to TRBJ1-1; possible D gene TRBD1, 6 bases. CDR3 length: 15 amino acids. Germline CDR1 and CDR2: MNHEY and SVGAGI. Trimming removed 4 bases from V and 5 bases from J, with 17 bases in between. CDR3 loop: CASSSPGQSPTEAFF. Here the CDR3 DNA reads TGTGCCAGCAGTTCCCCGGGACAAAGCCCGACTGAAGCTTTCTTT.

The chain couples TRBV2 to TRBJ2-3; a possible D gene is TRBD1 (5 bases). This CDR3 region has 15 residues. Germline CDR1 and CDR2: SNHLY and FYNNEI. Trimming shortened V by 7 bases and J by 0 bases, and 14 bases separated the two germline ends. DNA of the CDR3: TGTGCCAGCACGAGAACAGGTGCAAGCACAGATACGCAGTATTTT. Its translation: CASTRTGASTDTQYF.

The rearrangement joins TRBV4-1 to TRBJ1-2, with a weak D call TRBD1 (6 bases). In germline, CDR1 is MGHRA, CDR2 YSYEKL. The CDR3 length is 16 residues. V shed 0 bases and J shed 4 bases, with 15 bases lying between them. Written as DNA, the CDR3 is TGCGCCAGCAGCCAAGATCCCAGGGGCGCGGGCTATGGCTACACCTTC. Its translation: CASSQDPRGAGYGYTF.

The chain employs TRBV25-1 and TRBJ2-3, with TRBD2 identical over 7 bases. Germline trimming cut 2 bases from V and 8 bases from J; bases unmatched to any gene: 4. CDR3 length equals 13 residues. Germline V gene sequence: CDR1 MGHDK, CDR2 SYGVNS. The CDR3, as DNA: TGTGCCAGCAGTGAAGCGGGAGAAGGTACGCAGTATTTT. Residues: CASSEAGEGTQYF.

The chain recombines TRBV4-1 with TRBJ1-4; TRBD1 matches 9 bases. This CDR3 comprises 17 residues. J was trimmed by 5 bases and V by 3 bases; bases with no gene match: 10. Germline CDR1 MGHRA, CDR2 YSYEKL. The CDR3 DNA reads TGCGCCAGCAGCCACGAACGGACAGGGGAAGTGAATGAAAAACTGTTTTTT. Translation gives CASSHERTGEVNEKLFF.

This clone has only one observation. The chain couples TRBV15 to TRBJ1-1, with D perhaps matching TRBD1 (6 bases). Germline CDR1 is LNHNV and CDR2 is YYDKDF (reference sequence). With 0 bases removed from V and 5 bases from J, the gap between germline ends came to 16 bases. The CDR3 extends over 16 amino acids. CDR3 loop: CATSRDLGGLRTEAFF. CDR3 sequence (DNA): TGTGCCACCAGCAGAGATCTGGGGGGGCTGAGGACTGAAGCTTTCTTT.

The CDR3 nucleotides read TGTGCCAGCAGCCCATGGGGGGGATCCTATAATTCACCCCTCCACTTT. Translated: CASSPWGGSYNSPLHF. The chain employs TRBV28 and TRBJ1-6; possibly TRBD1 for D (5 bases). Deletions cut 6 bases from V and 1 base from J, with 13 bases between. CDR3 size: 16 residues. In germline, CDR1 is MDHEN, CDR2 SYDVKM.

The rearrangement uses TRBV7-9 and TRBJ1-5; D unresolved. CDR3 length: 15 amino acids. Germline loops: CDR1 SEHNR, CDR2 FQNEAQ (reference sequence). Trimming removed 1 base at V and 0 bases at J, with 7 bases between. The CDR3 nucleotides are TGTGCCAGCAGCTTAGGGGGAGGTAGCAATCAGCCCCAGCATTTT. This sequence encodes CASSLGGGSNQPQHF.

In this sample, this clone turned up once. The rearrangement links TRBV4-3 to TRBJ2-2; TRBD2 might be the D (6 bases). This CDR3 comprises 16 residues. CDR1 and CDR2 (germline): LGHNA, YSLEER. V shed 3 bases and J shed 5 bases, with 16 bases lying between them. The CDR3 DNA follows: TGCGCCAGCAGCCACGCGACTAGTGGACTTACCGGGGAGCTGTTTTTT. Translated: CASSHATSGLTGELFF.